This passage covers 29 T cell receptor beta chains from one sample sequenced in a study of T cell responses to AZD1222 COVID-19 vaccine (dated by TCRdb to the early 2020s). The time point label corresponds to: baseline before first vaccination. Libraries were built with the immunoSEQ multiplex PCR assay. TCRdb retrieved this table from immuneACCESS and kept in-frame rearrangements only. Not all clones are present; in checked studies, unresolved V genes account for under half, and no reason is known for the remainder. This sample is represented by 150,000 or so clones; around 93% of them were singletons. Jointly, the top ten make up 4.4% of the sample. Specimen: peripheral blood, collected on day 0 of AZD1222 vaccination. Source of these receptors: an adult in good health.

The rearrangement uses TRBV4-2 and TRBJ1-1; no reliable D call. V was cut by 0 bases and J by 12 bases, with 17 bases left in between. The CDR3 totals 14 residues. Germline V gene lookup returns CDR1 LGHNA and CDR2 YNFKEQ. This chain's CDR3 is CASSQDPRDRESFF. As DNA, the CDR3 is TGTGCCAGCAGCCAAGACCCCCGGGATCGGGAATCTTTCTTT.

The V gene is TRBV5-1, the J gene TRBJ1-1; D not resolved. The CDR3 totals 13 residues. Germline-derived CDR1 and CDR2 are SGHRS and YFSETQ. Trimming took 2 bases from V and 8 from J, leaving 13 bases between them. CDR3 in amino acids: CASSLRTAQEAFF. The CDR3, as DNA: TGCGCCAGCAGCTTAAGGACGGCTCAAGAAGCTTTCTTT.

The chain recombines TRBV11-3 with TRBJ2-1, with D possibly TRBD2 on 7 matching bases. Deletions cut 5 bases from V and 2 bases from J, with 13 bases between. Germline V lookup: CDR1 SGHNT, CDR2 YENEEA. The CDR3 is 15 amino acids. The DNA of the CDR3 is TGTGCCAGCAGCCTTCGGGGGGCAACCTACAATGAGCAGTTCTTC. Protein sequence: CASSLRGATYNEQFF.

The chain employs TRBV9 and TRBJ2-5; tentative D call: TRBD2 (6 bases). This CDR3 has 17 residues. V was trimmed by 4 bases and J by 1 base, leaving 20 bases between them. CDR1 is SGDLS and CDR2 is YYNGEE in the germline V gene. The CDR3, as DNA: TGTGCCAGCAGCCCAAGAGGGCTAGCGCCGTCCCAAGAGACCCAGTACTTC. Its translation is CASSPRGLAPSQETQYF.

The rearrangement joins TRBV6-5 to TRBJ1-4, with 9 nucleotides matching TRBD1. The germline gives CDR1 MNHEY, CDR2 SVGAGI. J gave up 8 bases and V 6 bases, and 7 bases lay outside the gene matches. This CDR3 has 14 residues. CDR3: CASSPTGQGEKLFF. The CDR3 DNA sequence: TGTGCCAGCAGCCCGACCGGACAGGGGGAAAAACTGTTTTTT.

This clone occurred once. J is TRBJ2-7 and V is TRBV29-1; 10 bases line up with TRBD2. V lost 4 bases and J lost 5; bases outside the gene matches: 5. The CDR3 has 13 residues. Germline CDR1 reads SQVTM; CDR2 reads ANQGSEA. For the CDR3, the DNA is TGCAGCGTTGCCCCTAGCGGGAGCCACGAGCAGTACTTC. Translating it yields CSVAPSGSHEQYF.

The genes are TRBV28 and TRBJ1-4; D possibly corresponds to TRBD1 (5 bases). V lost 10 bases to trimming and J lost 5 bases, with 14 bases between them. CDR3 size: 13 residues. The germline CDR1 and CDR2 sequences are MDHEN and SYDVKM. CDR3: CATPGGGNEKLFF. The DNA of the CDR3 is TGTGCCACCCCGGGCGGGGGGAATGAAAAACTGTTTTTT.

The V gene is TRBV28, the J gene TRBJ1-1; 11 bases match TRBD1. V shed 6 bases, J shed 12 bases, and the junction held 6 bases outside the gene matches. CDR1 is MDHEN, CDR2 SYDVKM, per germline. This CDR3 comprises 12 residues. CDR3: CASRWTGGGTFF. For the CDR3, the DNA is TGTGCCAGCAGATGGACAGGGGGCGGAACTTTCTTT.

The chain carries TRBV30 and TRBJ2-7; D is ambiguous. Germline values: CDR1 GTSNPN, CDR2 SVGIG (reference sequence). This CDR3 has 14 residues. The V end was cut by 0 bases, the J end by 5 bases, with 14 bases between. CDR3 coding DNA: TGTGCCTGGAGTGTAAGGGCTAGTTCAGACGAGCAGTACTTC. This translates into CAWSVRASSDEQYF.

The V and J genes are TRBV7-2 and TRBJ2-1; D is ambiguous. Trimming took 0 bases from V and 5 from J, leaving 5 bases between them. Germline loops: CDR1 SGHTA, CDR2 FQGNSA. The length of the CDR3 is 13 residues. The CDR3 region has the DNA TGTGCCAGCAGCTTAGCCCCGAACAATGAGCAGTTCTTC. It specifies CASSLAPNNEQFF.

The chain has TRBV12-2 and TRBJ1-6. TRBV12-2 is annotated as a pseudogene. The CDR3 runs 16 residues. CDR3 region: CASRLKGGPGNSPLHF. In nucleotides, the CDR3 is TGTGCAAGTCGCTTAAAGGGGGGACCAGGGAATTCACCCCTCCACTTT.

This clone was detected a few times. The chain has TRBV30 and TRBJ1-2; possible D gene TRBD1, 5 bases. Trimming took 3 bases from V and 6 from J, leaving 17 bases between them. Per germline, CDR1 GTSNPN and CDR2 SVGIG (reference sequence). The CDR3 runs 14 residues. CDR3 sequence (DNA): TGTGCCTGGAGCTGGGGGAAAACGGAGGATGGCTACACCTTC. As protein: CAWSWGKTEDGYTF.

This chain connects TRBV5-1 to TRBJ2-1; the match to TRBD2 covers 10 bases. The V gene end was trimmed by 2 bases and the J gene end by 5 bases; junction bases not matched to a gene: 7. Germline CDR1 is SGHRS and CDR2 is YFSETQ. The CDR3 length is 16 residues. The CDR3 sequence is CASSLPLAGVNNEQFF. The CDR3 DNA is TGCGCCAGCAGCTTACCCCTAGCGGGAGTGAACAATGAGCAGTTCTTC.

V is TRBV23-1 and J is TRBJ2-1; D is unresolved. TRBV23-1 is classed as an ORF, of uncertain function. The V end lost 1 base, the J end lost 4 bases, and 20 bases lay between the germline ends. This CDR3 has 18 amino acids. CDR3 coding DNA: TGCGCCAGCAGTCAATTACCCCTCAGAGAAGTAGGGTACAATGAGCAGTTCTTC. It codes for CASSQLPLREVGYNEQFF.

The rearrangement uses TRBV12-3 or TRBV12-4 and TRBJ1-4; no definite D call. The CDR3 has 11 residues. Trimming shortened V by 2 bases and J by 10 bases, and 5 bases separated the two germline ends. The CDR3 DNA reads TGTGCCAGCAGTTTATTGGGAAAACTGTTTTTT. This codes for CASSLLGKLFF.

V usage is TRBV2 and J usage is TRBJ2-2; D is undetermined. V shed 6 bases and J shed 0 bases, with 5 bases lying between them. In germline, CDR1 is SNHLY, CDR2 FYNNEI. This CDR3 spans 13 amino acids. CDR3 sequence (DNA): TGTGCCAGCAGGGGAACGAACACCGGGGAGCTGTTTTTT. Protein product: CASRGTNTGELFF.

This chain uses TRBV6-2 or TRBV6-3 with TRBJ1-5; 8 bases are shared with TRBD1. The length of the CDR3 is 20 residues. Germline V gene sequence: CDR1 MNHEY, CDR2 SVGEGT. Trimming at V came to 5 bases and at J to 0 bases, leaving 18 bases not matched to a gene. CDR3 DNA: TGTGCCAGCAGTCCCCGTGCGGGCAGGGGGCTATTATATAGCAATCAGCCCCAGCATTTT. It encodes CASSPRAGRGLLYSNQPQHF.

The chain couples TRBV7-3 to TRBJ2-1; TRBD2 matches at 10 bases. V was pared by 2 bases and J by 7 bases, with 2 bases of the junction left unmatched. Germline loops: CDR1 SGHTA, CDR2 FQGTGA. This CDR3 is 14 amino acids long. For the CDR3, the DNA is TGTGCCAGCAGCTTACTAGCGGGGGTAAATGAGCAGTTCTTC. Its translation is CASSLLAGVNEQFF. Variable domain in full (rest from reference TRBV7-3 and TRBJ2-1): GAGVSQTPSNKVTEKGKYVELRCDPISGHTALYWYRQSLGQGPEFLIYFQGTGAADDSGLPNDRFFAVRPEGSVSTLKIQRTERGDSAVYLCASSLLAGVNEQFFGPGTRLTVL.

The genes are TRBV6-6 and TRBJ2-5, with TRBD2 identical over 14 bases. This CDR3 region has 17 residues. V lost 5 bases, J lost 1 base, and 6 bases stayed unmatched. Germline CDR1 is MNHNY and CDR2 is SVGAGI (reference sequence). The CDR3 nucleotides are TGTGCCAGCAGTCCGGGGACTAGCGGGAGAGCCCAAGAGACCCAGTACTTC. Residues: CASSPGTSGRAQETQYF.

This chain connects TRBV28 to TRBJ1-2, with D possibly matching TRBD1 (6 bases). Germline V gene sequence: CDR1 MDHEN, CDR2 SYDVKM. The CDR3 runs 13 residues. Trimming removed 6 bases from V and 6 bases from J, with 14 bases in between. Here the CDR3 DNA reads TGTGCCAGCAGGAGGGGGGCGGGGGATGGCTACACCTTC. It encodes CASRRGAGDGYTF.

The chain employs TRBV7-2 and TRBJ1-2; TRBD1 agrees at 7 bases. V lost 2 bases, J lost 8 bases, and 8 bases stayed unmatched. Germline lookup yields CDR1 SGHTA and CDR2 FQGNSA. The CDR3 contains 14 residues. The CDR3, as DNA: TGTGCCAGCAGCTTACATGAGACAGGGTTAGGCTACACCTTC. Residues: CASSLHETGLGYTF.

The chain carries TRBV4-2 and TRBJ1-1; D is unclear. The ends were cut back, 2 bases at V and 1 base at J, with 11 bases in the middle. The CDR3 contains 15 residues. Germline V gives CDR1 LGHNA, CDR2 YNFKEQ. CDR3 DNA: TGTGCCAGCAGCCAAAGCTTTGCACAGAACACTGAAGCTTTCTTT. As protein: CASSQSFAQNTEAFF.

CDR3 sequence reads: CASSWTANYGYTF. Here the CDR3 DNA reads TGTGCCAGCAGTTGGACAGCTAACTATGGCTACACCTTC. The chain uses TRBV6-5 and TRBJ1-2, with D possibly being TRBD1 (6 bases). The CDR3 runs 13 residues. CDR1 and CDR2 (germline): MNHEY, SVGAGI. V gave up 4 bases and J gave up 0 bases, with 6 bases separating them.

The chain combines TRBV27 with TRBJ2-2; the match to TRBD1 covers 7 bases. Germline CDR1 MNHEY, CDR2 SMNVEV (reference sequence). The CDR3 runs 13 residues. Unmatched junction bases numbered 4, after V lost 6 bases and J lost 6 bases. CDR3 loop: CASRDTGAGELFF. In DNA form, the CDR3 reads TGTGCCAGCAGAGATACAGGGGCCGGGGAGCTGTTTTTT.

This clone was seen a single time. CDR3 in DNA: TGTGCCAGCAGCCCCAGACTAGCGACCTACGAGCAGTACTTC. Its translation is CASSPRLATYEQYF. This chain connects TRBV7-2 to TRBJ2-7; 8 bases agree with TRBD2. Trimming took 5 bases from V and 2 from J; bases not matched to a gene: 5. The CDR3 extends over 14 amino acids. Germline CDR1 and CDR2: SGHTA and FQGNSA.

This clone has a single count. V usage is TRBV5-1 and J usage is TRBJ2-1; TRBD1 or TRBD2 may be the D gene (6 bases each). Germline-derived CDR1 and CDR2 are SGHRS and YFSETQ. V lost 0 bases and J lost 0, with 13 bases in between. This CDR3 is 17 amino acids long. The CDR3 spells CASSLGRDTSSYNEQFF. DNA for the CDR3: TGCGCCAGCAGCTTGGGGAGGGACACTAGCTCCTACAATGAGCAGTTCTTC.

This sequence joins TRBV10-3 and TRBJ2-3; D is possibly TRBD1 (5 bases). The CDR3 covers 13 residues. CDR1 ENHRY and CDR2 SYGVKD come from the germline V gene. V was clipped by 8 bases and J by 5 bases, with 14 bases between them. CDR3 sequence (DNA): TGTGCCATCCGACAGCGCCAGGGAGATACGCAGTATTTT. Protein: CAIRQRQGDTQYF.

The CDR3 protein is CASSYKGGLVGDTQYF. Written as DNA, the CDR3 is TGTGCCAGCAGTTACAAAGGGGGACTAGTGGGGGATACGCAGTATTTT. The rearrangement uses TRBV6-5 and TRBJ2-3; 8 nucleotides match TRBD2. V lost 2 bases to trimming and J lost 6 bases; unmatched junction nucleotides: 10. The CDR3 covers 16 residues. Germline CDR1 MNHEY, CDR2 SVGAGI.

V usage is TRBV11-2 and J usage is TRBJ2-7; 13 bases fit TRBD2. This CDR3 is 15 amino acids long. Germline V gene lookup returns CDR1 SGHAT and CDR2 FQNNGV. J gave up 4 bases and V 4 bases, and 4 bases lay outside the gene matches. CDR3 DNA sequence: TGTGCCAGCAGCTCCGGGACTAGCGGGAATTACGAGCAGTACTTC. This gives the protein CASSSGTSGNYEQYF.